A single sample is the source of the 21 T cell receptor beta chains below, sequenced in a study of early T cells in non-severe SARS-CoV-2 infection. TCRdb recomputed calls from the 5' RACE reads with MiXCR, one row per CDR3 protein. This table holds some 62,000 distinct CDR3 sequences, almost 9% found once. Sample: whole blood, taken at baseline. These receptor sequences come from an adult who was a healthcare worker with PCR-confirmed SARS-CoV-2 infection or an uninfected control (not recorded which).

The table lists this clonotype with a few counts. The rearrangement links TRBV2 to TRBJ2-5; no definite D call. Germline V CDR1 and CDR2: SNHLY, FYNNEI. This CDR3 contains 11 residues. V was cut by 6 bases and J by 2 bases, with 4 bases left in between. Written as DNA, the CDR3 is TGTGCCAGCAGACAGCAAGAGACCCAGTACTTC. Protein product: CASRQQETQYF.

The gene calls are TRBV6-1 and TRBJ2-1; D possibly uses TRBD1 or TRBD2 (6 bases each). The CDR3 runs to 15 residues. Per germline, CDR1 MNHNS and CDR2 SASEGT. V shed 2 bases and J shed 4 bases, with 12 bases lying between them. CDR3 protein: CASSESRGVYNEQFF. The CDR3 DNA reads TGTGCCAGCAGTGAATCGAGGGGGGTTTACAATGAGCAGTTCTTC.

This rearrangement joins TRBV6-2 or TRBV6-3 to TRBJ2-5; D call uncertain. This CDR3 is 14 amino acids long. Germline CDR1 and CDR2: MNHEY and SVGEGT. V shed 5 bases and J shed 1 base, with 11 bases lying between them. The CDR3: CASSPPQAQETQYF. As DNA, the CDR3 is TGTGCCAGCAGTCCTCCGCAGGCCCAAGAGACCCAGTACTTC.

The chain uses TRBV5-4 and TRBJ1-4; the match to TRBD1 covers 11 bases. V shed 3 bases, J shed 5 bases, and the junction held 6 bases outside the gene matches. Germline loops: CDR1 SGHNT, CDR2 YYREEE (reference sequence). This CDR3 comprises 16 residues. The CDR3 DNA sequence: TGTGCCAGCAGCTCTCCCTGGACAGGGGGCAATGAAAAACTGTTTTTT. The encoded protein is CASSSPWTGGNEKLFF.

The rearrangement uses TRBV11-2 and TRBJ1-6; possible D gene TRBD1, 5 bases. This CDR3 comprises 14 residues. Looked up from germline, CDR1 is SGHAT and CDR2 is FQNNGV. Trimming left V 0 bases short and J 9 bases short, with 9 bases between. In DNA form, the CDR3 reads TGTGCCAGCAGCTTAGAGAGGGGATCTTCACCCCTCCACTTT. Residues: CASSLERGSSPLHF.

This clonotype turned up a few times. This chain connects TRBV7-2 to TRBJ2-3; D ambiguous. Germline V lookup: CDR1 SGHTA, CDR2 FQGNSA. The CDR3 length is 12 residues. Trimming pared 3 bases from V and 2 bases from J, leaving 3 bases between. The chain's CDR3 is CASSFDTDTQYF. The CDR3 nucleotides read TGTGCCAGCAGCTTCGACACAGATACGCAGTATTTT.

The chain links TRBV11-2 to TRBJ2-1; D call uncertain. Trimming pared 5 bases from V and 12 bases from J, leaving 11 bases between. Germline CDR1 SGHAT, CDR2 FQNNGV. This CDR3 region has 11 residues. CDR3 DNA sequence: TGTGCCAGCAGCCAAAGCCCCAGGCAGTTCTTC. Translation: CASSQSPRQFF.

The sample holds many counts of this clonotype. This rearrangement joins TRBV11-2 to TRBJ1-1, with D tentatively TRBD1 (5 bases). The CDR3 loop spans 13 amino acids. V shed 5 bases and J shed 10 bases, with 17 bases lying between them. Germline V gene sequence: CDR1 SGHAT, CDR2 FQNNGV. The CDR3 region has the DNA TGTGCCAGCAGCCCCCTCCCGGACATGCGAGCTTTCTTT. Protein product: CASSPLPDMRAFF.

Written as DNA, the CDR3 is TGTGCCAGCAGCCTCGGGTGGGGACTAGAATCCGGGCAGTACTTC. Its protein is CASSLGWGLESGQYF. The chain links TRBV9 to TRBJ2-7, with TRBD2 matching over 8 bases. V trimming: 4 bases; J trimming: 9 bases; junction bases outside the gene matches: 15. CDR1 is SGDLS, CDR2 YYNGEE, per germline. CDR3 length: 15 residues.

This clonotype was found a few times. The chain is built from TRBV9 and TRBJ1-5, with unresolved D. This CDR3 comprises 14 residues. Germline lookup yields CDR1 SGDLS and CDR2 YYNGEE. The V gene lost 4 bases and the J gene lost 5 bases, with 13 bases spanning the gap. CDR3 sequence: CASSPSPGDQPQHF. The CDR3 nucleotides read TGTGCCAGCAGCCCATCTCCGGGTGATCAGCCCCAGCATTTT.

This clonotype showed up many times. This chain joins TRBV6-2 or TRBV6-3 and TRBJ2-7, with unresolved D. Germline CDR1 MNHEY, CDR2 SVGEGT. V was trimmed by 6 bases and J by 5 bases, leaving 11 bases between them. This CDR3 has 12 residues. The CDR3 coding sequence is TGTGCCAGCAGCCTCGGACCCGACGAGCAGTACTTC. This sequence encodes CASSLGPDEQYF.

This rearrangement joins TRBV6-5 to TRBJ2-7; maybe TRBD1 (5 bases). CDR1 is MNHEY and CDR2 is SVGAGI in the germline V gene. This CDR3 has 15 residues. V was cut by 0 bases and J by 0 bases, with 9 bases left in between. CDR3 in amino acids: CASSYSRESSYEQYF. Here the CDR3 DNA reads TGTGCCAGCAGTTACTCCAGGGAAAGCTCCTACGAGCAGTACTTC.

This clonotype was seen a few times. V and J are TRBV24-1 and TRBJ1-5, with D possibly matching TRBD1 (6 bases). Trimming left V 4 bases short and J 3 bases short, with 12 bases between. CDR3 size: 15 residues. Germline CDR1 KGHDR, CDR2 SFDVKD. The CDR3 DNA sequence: TGTGCCACCAGTGAAGGGGGAGGGATCAATCAGCCCCAGCATTTT. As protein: CATSEGGGINQPQHF.

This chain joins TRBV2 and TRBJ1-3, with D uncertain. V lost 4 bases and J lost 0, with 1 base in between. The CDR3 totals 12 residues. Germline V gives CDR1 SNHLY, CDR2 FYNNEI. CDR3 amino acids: CASSASGNTIYF. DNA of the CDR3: TGTGCCAGCAGTGCCTCTGGAAACACCATATATTTT.

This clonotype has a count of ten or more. The CDR3 protein is CASSPPNQETQYF. The CDR3 DNA is TGTGCCAGCTCACCACCAAACCAAGAGACCCAGTACTTC. This chain uses TRBV18 with TRBJ2-5, with D unresolved. The CDR3 sequence is 13 residues long. Trimming removed 0 bases from V and 0 bases from J, with 2 bases in between. In germline, CDR1 is KGHSH, CDR2 LQKENI. Drawing the rest from reference TRBV18 and TRBJ2-5, the complete variable domain is NAGVMQNPRHLVRRRGQEARLRCSPMKGHSHVYWYRQLPEEGLKFMVYLQKENIIDESGMPKERFSAEFPKEGPSILRIQQVVRGDSAAYFCASSPPNQETQYFGPGTRLLVL.

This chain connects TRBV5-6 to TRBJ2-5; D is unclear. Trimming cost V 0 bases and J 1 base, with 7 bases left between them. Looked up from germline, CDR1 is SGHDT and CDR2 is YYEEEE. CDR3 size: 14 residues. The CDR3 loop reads CASSLVSAQETQYF. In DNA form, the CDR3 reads TGTGCCAGCAGCTTGGTATCGGCCCAAGAGACCCAGTACTTC.

The CDR3 DNA is TGTGCCAGCTCACCACCGGGAGGGACGTACCAAGAGACCCAGTACTTC. Its translation: CASSPPGGTYQETQYF. V is TRBV18 and J is TRBJ2-5; 7 bases align to TRBD2. V shed 0 bases and J 0 bases; nucleotides not matched to a gene: 4. The CDR3 has 16 residues. The germline V gene encodes CDR1 KGHSH and CDR2 LQKENI.

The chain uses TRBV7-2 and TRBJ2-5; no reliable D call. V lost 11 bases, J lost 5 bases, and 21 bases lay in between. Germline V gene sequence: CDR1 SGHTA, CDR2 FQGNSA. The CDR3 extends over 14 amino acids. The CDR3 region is CASRRTLAFETQYF. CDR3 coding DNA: TGTGCCTCCCGCCGAACTCTCGCCTTTGAGACCCAGTACTTC. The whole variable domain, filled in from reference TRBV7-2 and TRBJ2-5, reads GAGVSQSPSNKVTEKGKDVELRCDPISGHTALYWYRQSLGQGLEFLIYFQGNSAPDKSGLPSDRFSAERTGGSVSTLTIQRTQQEDSAVYLCASRRTLAFETQYFGPGTRLLVL.

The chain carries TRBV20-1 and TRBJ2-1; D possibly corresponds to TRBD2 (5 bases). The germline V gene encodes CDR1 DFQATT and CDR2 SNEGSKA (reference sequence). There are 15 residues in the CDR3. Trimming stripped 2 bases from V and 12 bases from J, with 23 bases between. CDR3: CSARPTDWVNVGQFF. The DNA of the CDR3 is TGCAGTGCTAGACCCACGGACTGGGTGAATGTTGGGCAGTTCTTC.

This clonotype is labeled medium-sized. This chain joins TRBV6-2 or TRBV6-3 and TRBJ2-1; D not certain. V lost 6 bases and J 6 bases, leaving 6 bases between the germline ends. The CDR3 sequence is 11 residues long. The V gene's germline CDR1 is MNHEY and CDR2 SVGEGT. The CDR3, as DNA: TGTGCCAGCAGGGTAGGCAATGAGCAGTTCTTC. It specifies CASRVGNEQFF.

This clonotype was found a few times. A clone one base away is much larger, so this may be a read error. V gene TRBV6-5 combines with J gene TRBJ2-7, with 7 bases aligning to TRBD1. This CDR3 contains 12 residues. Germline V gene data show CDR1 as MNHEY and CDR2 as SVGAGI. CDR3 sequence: CVSRDRHYEQYF. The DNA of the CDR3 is TGTGTCAGCCGGGACAGACACTACGAGCAGTACTTC.